These 29 T cell receptor beta chains were sequenced from one sample in a study of identical twins. TCRdb recomputed calls from the 5' RACE reads with MiXCR, one row per CDR3 protein. The sample lists over 200,000 distinct CDR3 sequences; 6.5% were seen once. These data were likewise used in another study, on T cells expressing NK-cell markers.

Sequenced input: CD8+ T cells sorted from blood. Receptors were obtained from a woman aged 18 to 35 in good health.

This clonotype was found a few times. This rearrangement joins TRBV18 to TRBJ2-1; D perhaps matches TRBD2 (5 bases). Trimming removed 6 bases from V and 8 bases from J, with 11 bases in between. The V gene's germline CDR1 is KGHSH and CDR2 LQKENI. The CDR3 is made up of 12 amino acids. The CDR3, as DNA: TGTGCCAGCTCGGAGGAAAGGGATGAGCAGTTCTTC. Protein: CASSEERDEQFF.

At least ten counts were recorded for this clonotype. This chain links TRBV4-1 with TRBJ2-2; D gene ambiguous. This CDR3 spans 14 amino acids. The germline gives CDR1 MGHRA, CDR2 YSYEKL. The V end lost 1 base, the J end lost 4 bases, and 7 bases lay between the germline ends. The CDR3 DNA sequence: TGCGCCAGCAGCCAAGTCAGCCTCACCGGGGAGCTGTTTTTT. This translates into CASSQVSLTGELFF.

The CDR3 DNA follows: TGTGCCTGGAGTGGGCTAGACACAGATACGCAGTATTTT. It specifies CAWSGLDTDTQYF. V gene TRBV30 combines with J gene TRBJ2-3; D is undetermined. Germline CDR1 reads GTSNPN; CDR2 reads SVGIG (reference sequence). This CDR3 comprises 13 residues. V lost 1 base, J lost 2 bases, and 7 bases lay in between.

This clonotype was seen a handful of times. V gene TRBV20-1 combines with J gene TRBJ2-1; perhaps D is TRBD1 or TRBD2 (5 bases each). Trimming left V 0 bases short and J 3 bases short, with 15 bases between. Germline assignment: CDR1 DFQATT and CDR2 SNEGSKA (reference sequence). The CDR3 totals 16 residues. DNA of the CDR3: TGCAGTGCTAGAGATGATGGGGGAAGGATCTACAATGAGCAGTTCTTC. As protein: CSARDDGGRIYNEQFF.

The chain joins TRBV20-1 to TRBJ2-7, with TRBD1 matching 8 bases. There are 14 residues in the CDR3. Germline CDR1 is DFQATT and CDR2 is SNEGSKA (reference sequence). Trimming cost V 2 bases and J 3 bases; bases outside gene matches: 6. The CDR3 region has the DNA TGCAGTGCTAGATCTCTGGACAGGGACTACGAGCAGTACTTC. Amino acids: CSARSLDRDYEQYF.

The table lists this clonotype with a few counts. V and J are TRBV7-9 and TRBJ2-1; D is unresolved. CDR1 and CDR2 from the germline V gene are SEHNR and FQNEAQ (reference sequence). This CDR3 contains 13 residues. V was pared by 3 bases and J by 6 bases, with 9 bases between. Written as DNA, the CDR3 is TGTGCCAGCAGCTTGGATGTTGGCAATGAGCAGTTCTTC. It is translated as CASSLDVGNEQFF. The whole variable domain, remainder taken from reference TRBV7-9 and TRBJ2-1, is DTGVSQNPRHKITKRGQNVTFRCDPISEHNRLYWYRQTLGQGPEFLTYFQNEAQLEKSRLLSDRFSAERPKGSFSTLEIQRTEQGDSAMYLCASSLDVGNEQFFGPGTRLTVL.

This clonotype appeared a few times. V gene TRBV5-1 combines with J gene TRBJ2-2; D is unclear. V gave up 0 bases and J gave up 4 bases, with 7 bases separating them. The length of the CDR3 is 14 residues. CDR1 SGHRS and CDR2 YFSETQ come from the germline V gene. In nucleotides, the CDR3 is TGCGCCAGCAGCTTGGGGGTAGTCACCGGGGAGCTGTTTTTT. Its protein is CASSLGVVTGELFF.

This clonotype has at least ten counts. The V gene is TRBV20-1, the J gene TRBJ2-3, with D perhaps TRBD2 (6 bases). The CDR3 has 14 residues. Germline CDR1 reads DFQATT; CDR2 reads SNEGSKA (reference sequence). The germline V and J ends were trimmed by 4 bases and 4 bases, with 15 bases remaining between them. CDR3 residues: CSAKTLLAADTQYF. The CDR3 region has the DNA TGCAGTGCTAAAACCCTATTAGCGGCAGATACGCAGTATTTT.

This clonotype was seen repeatedly, ten times or more. This rearrangement joins TRBV12-3 or TRBV12-4 to TRBJ2-1; D is uncertain. Trimming took 2 bases from V and 9 from J, leaving 5 bases between them. The CDR3 runs 11 residues. The chain's CDR3 is CASSLSREQFF. The DNA of the CDR3 is TGTGCCAGCAGTTTATCGCGTGAGCAGTTCTTC.

This clonotype was found many times. The V call is TRBV12-3 or TRBV12-4, the J call TRBJ1-1; tentative D call: TRBD1 (5 bases). This CDR3 has 12 residues. The V end lost 4 bases, the J end lost 8 bases, and 11 bases lay between the germline ends. The CDR3 here is CASSSTGGEAFF. CDR3 bases: TGTGCCAGCAGTTCCACGGGGGGGGAAGCTTTCTTT.

This clonotype was counted a few times. The chain uses TRBV11-1 and TRBJ2-7, with TRBD1 matching over 10 bases. J lost 6 bases, V lost 2 bases, and 19 bases had no gene match. Germline CDR1 SGHAT, CDR2 FQDESV (reference sequence). This CDR3 spans 19 amino acids. CDR3 sequence: CASSLSNPGQGKIGPEQYF. In DNA, the CDR3 is TGTGCCAGCAGCTTAAGTAACCCGGGACAGGGGAAAATTGGACCCGAGCAGTACTTC.

This clonotype was seen a few times. The chain links TRBV7-2 to TRBJ2-7; 11 bases line up with TRBD2. V lost 1 base to trimming and J lost 1 base; unmatched junction nucleotides: 6. The CDR3 length is 17 residues. Germline V gives CDR1 SGHTA, CDR2 FQGNSA. CDR3 sequence reads: CASSLGLAGGLSYEQYF. CDR3 in DNA: TGTGCCAGCAGCTTAGGGTTAGCGGGAGGGCTATCCTACGAGCAGTACTTC.

The chain recombines TRBV7-8 with TRBJ1-2, with D maybe TRBD1 (6 bases). In germline, CDR1 is SGHVS, CDR2 FQNEAQ. Trimming removed 5 bases at V and 4 bases at J, with 20 bases between. The CDR3 length is 16 residues. The CDR3 protein is CASSLLGGLGLYGYTF. The CDR3 region has the DNA TGTGCCAGCAGCCTCCTAGGGGGACTCGGCCTCTATGGCTACACCTTC. The entire variable domain, with the rest obtained from reference TRBV7-8 and TRBJ1-2, is as follows: GAGVSQSPRYKVAKRGQDVALRCDPISGHVSLFWYQQALGQGPEFLTYFQNEAQLDKSGLPSDRFFAERPEGSVSTLKIQRTQQEDSAVYLCASSLLGGLGLYGYTFGSGTRLTVV.

This clonotype was seen many times. The chain links TRBV10-3 to TRBJ2-1, with 7 bases matching TRBD2. Germline values: CDR1 ENHRY, CDR2 SYGVKD. The CDR3 length is 16 residues. Trimming at V came to 2 bases and at J to 4 bases, leaving 8 bases not matched to a gene. The CDR3 here is CAISEAGRGAYNEQFF. The CDR3 DNA follows: TGTGCCATCAGTGAGGCGGGGAGGGGAGCATACAATGAGCAGTTCTTC.

V gene TRBV30 combines with J gene TRBJ2-1, with D uncertain. This CDR3 has 10 amino acids. Trimming cost V 0 bases and J 10 bases, with 4 bases left between them. CDR1 GTSNPN and CDR2 SVGIG come from the germline V gene (reference sequence). This CDR3 is CAWSVGEQFF. CDR3 DNA sequence: TGTGCCTGGAGTGTAGGAGAGCAGTTCTTC.

This clonotype was recorded a few times. V and J are TRBV5-6 and TRBJ1-6, with TRBD1 matching over 7 bases. The V gene end was trimmed by 2 bases and the J gene end by 9 bases; junction bases not matched to a gene: 8. The CDR3 covers 15 residues. Germline CDR1 reads SGHDT; CDR2 reads YYEEEE. This CDR3 reads CASSFGTAQVSPLHF. The CDR3 DNA reads TGTGCCAGCAGCTTCGGGACAGCTCAAGTTTCACCCCTCCACTTT.

This chain links TRBV7-9 with TRBJ2-1, with D possibly matching TRBD1 (5 bases). Germline lookup yields CDR1 SEHNR and CDR2 FQNEAQ (reference sequence). The CDR3 contains 14 residues. The germline V and J ends were trimmed by 1 base and 5 bases, with 9 bases remaining between them. The CDR3 DNA reads TGTGCCAGCAGCTTAGAAGGGGCTAACAATGAGCAGTTCTTC. It is translated as CASSLEGANNEQFF.

The chain recombines TRBV9 with TRBJ2-6, with a possible D match to TRBD1 (5 bases). The CDR3 extends over 17 amino acids. V was shortened by 0 bases and J by 4 bases, with 14 bases between the two germline ends. Germline V CDR1 and CDR2: SGDLS, YYNGEE. CDR3 bases: TGTGCCAGCAGCGTAGGTGTTAGGGGATCCGGGGCCAACGTCCTGACTTTC. Translated: CASSVGVRGSGANVLTF.

The sample holds a few counts of this clonotype. The chain has TRBV6-1 and TRBJ2-3, with TRBD1 matching 8 bases. Trimming removed 11 bases from V and 3 bases from J; junction bases left unmatched: 16. This CDR3 spans 16 amino acids. CDR1 and CDR2 (germline): MNHNS, SASEGT. The CDR3 coding sequence is TGTGCCTCCGCGGAGGAGGACAGGGTCGGGACAGATACGCAGTATTTT. Translating gives CASAEEDRVGTDTQYF.

The rearrangement links TRBV12-5 to TRBJ2-7; D tentatively fits TRBD1 or TRBD2 (6 bases each). CDR3 size: 11 residues. Trimming shortened V by 9 bases and J by 5 bases, and 11 bases separated the two germline ends. Germline V CDR1 and CDR2: LGHNT, FRNRAP. The CDR3 DNA reads as TGTGCTAGCGGAGGGGGGCACGAGCAGTACTTC. It codes for CASGGGHEQYF.

This clonotype came up many times. The V gene is TRBV18, the J gene TRBJ2-5; the D is unclear. This CDR3 contains 15 residues. The V gene's germline CDR1 is KGHSH and CDR2 LQKENI. Trimming took off 0 bases at V and 3 bases at J, with 11 bases between the two ends. CDR3 nucleotide sequence: TGTGCCAGCTCACCACCGTCTGTAATAGAAGAGACCCAGTACTTC. Translating it yields CASSPPSVIEETQYF.

This clonotype was counted only a few times. The chain has TRBV6-5 and TRBJ1-1; D perhaps matches TRBD1 (5 bases). CDR3 length: 14 residues. The germline CDR1 and CDR2 sequences are MNHEY and SVGAGI. V lost 2 bases and J 3 bases, leaving 10 bases between the germline ends. The CDR3 loop reads CASSYGTRYTEAFF. In DNA, the CDR3 is TGTGCCAGCAGTTACGGGACTCGGTACACTGAAGCTTTCTTT.

This clonotype was seen more than once but under ten times. The rearrangement links TRBV6-1 to TRBJ2-7; D might be TRBD2 (6 bases). Per the germline V gene, CDR1 is MNHNS and CDR2 is SASEGT. Trimming shortened V by 8 bases and J by 5 bases, and 13 bases separated the two germline ends. There are 12 residues in the CDR3. CDR3: CASLAGRDEQYF. Here the CDR3 DNA reads TGTGCCAGCTTGGCGGGGCGGGACGAGCAGTACTTC.

Only a few counts were recorded for this clonotype. The CDR3 DNA is TGTGCCAGCAAGGTAGATTGGACAGGCCAAGAGACCCAGTACTTC. Its protein product is CASKVDWTGQETQYF. The chain recombines TRBV6-1 with TRBJ2-5, with 7 positions matching TRBD1. The CDR3 is 15 amino acids. With V trimmed by 7 bases and J by 1 base, 9 bases remained unmatched. CDR1 and CDR2 (germline): MNHNS, SASEGT.

The V gene is TRBV27, the J gene TRBJ1-5; weak D call: TRBD1 (5 bases). The V end lost 5 bases, the J end lost 7 bases, and 15 bases lay between the germline ends. The CDR3 is 14 amino acids. The germline V gene encodes CDR1 MNHEY and CDR2 SMNVEV (reference sequence). CDR3 sequence reads: CASSLGPRVQPQHF. In nucleotides, the CDR3 is TGTGCCAGCAGTCTCGGCCCCAGGGTCCAGCCCCAGCATTTT.

The J gene is TRBJ2-2, the V gene TRBV6-1, with TRBD2 identical over 10 bases. Trimming at V came to 6 bases and at J to 5 bases, leaving 6 bases not matched to a gene. This CDR3 spans 15 amino acids. CDR1 MNHNS and CDR2 SASEGT come from the germline V gene. Here the CDR3 reads CASSPIAGGTGELFF. In DNA, the CDR3 is TGTGCCAGCAGCCCCATAGCGGGAGGAACCGGGGAGCTGTTTTTT.

A few counts support this clonotype. The chain is built from TRBV10-3 and TRBJ2-2; D tentatively reads TRBD1 or TRBD2 (5 bases each). V lost 7 bases and J 7 bases, leaving 13 bases between the germline ends. The CDR3 is 13 residues long. CDR1 is ENHRY and CDR2 is SYGVKD in the germline V gene. CDR3 residues: CAIMGDLGGELFF. CDR3 nucleotide sequence: TGTGCCATCATGGGGGATCTGGGCGGGGAGCTGTTTTTT.

J is TRBJ2-7 and V is TRBV6-1, with D unclear. V gave up 7 bases and J gave up 5 bases, with 21 bases separating them. Germline values: CDR1 MNHNS, CDR2 SASEGT. The CDR3 is made up of 15 amino acids. CDR3 coding DNA: TGTGCCAGCACCCTAGACCCTCCGGGTTTCCACGAGCAGTACTTC. Protein: CASTLDPPGFHEQYF.

This clonotype has only a few counts. This chain uses TRBV7-9 with TRBJ2-7; tentatively, D is TRBD2 (6 bases). With 5 bases removed from V and 6 bases from J, the gap between germline ends came to 17 bases. CDR1 is SEHNR, CDR2 FQNEAQ, per germline (reference sequence). The CDR3 runs to 14 residues. The CDR3 region has the DNA TGTGCCAGCAGCCTTCCCCAACTAGCCTCCGAGCAGTACTTC. Protein sequence: CASSLPQLASEQYF.